Included here is one T cell receptor beta chain sequence, with context. Its antigen is as yet unknown. The sample belongs to a study of beta chain features in type 1 diabetes. Across the whole study: Patients looked much like healthy donors when it came to age, gender and cell yields.

Overall study findings and caveats: Patients' naive, central memory and regulatory TCRB repertoires appeared more alike than those of healthy donors. Researchers report that Type 1 diabetes patients had moderately but significantly shorter TCRB CDR3s across all four CD4+ subsets.

This CDR3 comprises 14 residues. V dropped 5 bases and J dropped 2; count of bases not matched to a gene: 4. Germline V gene data show CDR1 as SEHNR and CDR2 as FQNEAQ (reference sequence). The study reverse transcribed the entire isolated RNA, so it sequenced expressed TCRB transcripts. The data were produced by immunoSEQ multiplex PCR, yet TCRdb's version contains in-frame clones alone and is incomplete. Altogether 130,000 or so clones are present, around 10% being singletons, with the ten largest covering under 0.9%. Cells sorted by CD45RO/CCR7/CD25/CD127/CD95/CD27 comprised CD4+ naive, central memory, regulatory and stem cell-like memory cells.

The specimen was central memory CD4+ T cells from blood. This TCR was recovered from a man between 25 and 39 years old with type 1 diabetes. The chain combines TRBV7-9 with TRBJ2-7, with 9 bases that match TRBD1. The DNA for the CDR3 is TGTGCCAGCAGCGTGGACAGGGGAACCTACGAGCAGTACTTC. Protein sequence: CASSVDRGTYEQYF.